This TCR beta chain was sequenced for a study of T cells after yellow fever vaccination. Study results and caveats: Repertoires sorted by FACS could include abundant clonotypes that are contaminants from the bulk population. Weaker, the secondary response peaked sooner, at day 5 versus 15. Post-booster samples contained most primary-vaccination clones (more than 95% CD4, approximately 88% CD8).

Conversion of TCR transcripts into cDNA relied on 5'RACE template switching, which added a universal primer site and UMIs. TCRdb re-called the 5' RACE reads through MiXCR, storing one row per CDR3 protein. The data contain a few hundred thousand distinct CDR3 sequences, 8.7% of them singletons. This clonotype was seen a handful of times. Its antigen is as yet unknown. Sequences were derived from PBMCs, sampled on the day of the first yellow fever vaccination. The clonotype comes from a man between 18 and 29 years old who received the YFV17D yellow fever vaccine.

The DNA of the CDR3 is TGTGCCAGCAGCGTGGGCGAGGATAGTGGCTACACCTTC. It encodes CASSVGEDSGYTF. The chain joins TRBV11-2 to TRBJ1-2, with D unclear. V shed 5 bases and J shed 7 bases, with 14 bases lying between them. Germline-derived CDR1 and CDR2 are SGHAT and FQNNGV. The CDR3 extends over 13 amino acids.